This T cell receptor beta chain was captured by sequencing in a study of T cell repertoires in ileal Crohn's disease. The assay was immunoSEQ multiplex PCR, and TCRdb's table has in-frame clones only and misses some. In the table there are about 62,000 clones, about 89% of which are singletons. The CDR3 contains 14 residues. V dropped 1 base and J dropped 7 bases, with 16 bases sitting between them. Germline values: CDR1 GTSNPN, CDR2 SVGIG (reference sequence). The time point: neoterminal ileum biopsy at postoperative endoscopy, about 6 months after surgery. A note on this clone: Its target is not known.

General study findings and limits: Postoperative endoscopy occurred within one year, median about 7 months. Every patient over 26.8% clonality showed endoscopic recurrence.

This rearrangement joins TRBV30 to TRBJ1-2; TRBD1 is a possible D gene (5 bases). The TCR was taken from an adult with Crohn's disease. Source material: ileal tissue. The CDR3, as DNA: TGTGCCTGGAGTGCCCCAGGGCCCCTGTTTGGCTACACCTTC. This translates into CAWSAPGPLFGYTF. Combining the CDR3 with reference TRBV30 and TRBJ1-2 gives the whole variable domain SQTIHQWPATLVQPVGSPLSLECTVEGTSNPNLYWYRQAAGRGLQLLFYSVGIGQISSEVPQNLSASRPQDRQFILSSKKLLLSDSGFYLCAWSAPGPLFGYTFGSGTRLTVV.